This T cell receptor beta chain derives from a study of T cell responses to AZD1222 COVID-19 vaccine. The overall study: The analysis combined second doses at about 4 or about 12 weeks.

Repertoires were generated with immunoSEQ multiplex PCR, while TCRdb's copy carries only in-frame clones and drops some. The table includes about 74,000 clones, 75% to 90% detected once. General study points: Donors skewed white British and female; clonal diversity was possibly underestimated. Two AZD1222 administrations were followed by greater Spike-specific TCR breadth and depth. There were repertoire samples only from the period after the peak T cell response.

With V trimmed by 5 bases and J by 8 bases, 8 bases remained unmatched. From germline, CDR1 is MNHEY and CDR2 SMNVEV (reference sequence). This CDR3 region has 14 residues. Concerning this clone itself: Its cognate antigen is unknown.

The source material was peripheral blood, sampled on day 0 of AZD1222 vaccination. This rearrangement joins TRBV27 to TRBJ1-2, with 10 bases that match TRBD1. This receptor was obtained from an adult in good health. The CDR3 protein is CASSPTTGGKGYTF. Written as DNA, the CDR3 is TGTGCCAGCAGTCCCACGACAGGGGGCAAGGGCTACACCTTC.